These 20 T cell receptor beta chains share one sample of origin, sequenced in a study of cytomegalovirus exposure and HLA in healthy donors. 60 Vbeta and 13 Jbeta primers were used in PCR. Assay used: immunoSEQ multiplex PCR; TCRdb lists only in-frame clones, some missing. The repertoire has roughly 180,000 clones, about 9% of them found once; the top ten carry 1% to 1.5%. The sample comprised PBMCs. The origin of the receptors is a young woman in good health and CMV-seropositive.

A few counts support this clone. This chain uses TRBV7-9 with TRBJ1-1; weak D call: TRBD1 (6 bases). CDR3 length equals 16 residues. Deletions cut 5 bases from V and 0 bases from J, with 16 bases between. CDR1 is SEHNR, CDR2 FQNEAQ, per germline (reference sequence). CDR3 sequence: CASSPIADRLNTEAFF. CDR3 coding DNA: TGTGCCAGCAGCCCAATCGCGGACAGATTGAACACTGAAGCTTTCTTT. The complete variable domain, with remaining parts taken from reference TRBV7-9 and TRBJ1-1, reads DTGVSQNPRHKITKRGQNVTFRCDPISEHNRLYWYRQTLGQGPEFLTYFQNEAQLEKSRLLSDRFSAERPKGSFSTLEIQRTEQGDSAMYLCASSPIADRLNTEAFFGQGTRLTVV.

V gene TRBV13 combines with J gene TRBJ2-7, with D maybe TRBD2 (5 bases). Trimming removed 5 bases at V and 2 bases at J, with 13 bases between. The CDR3 spans 14 residues. Germline V gives CDR1 PRHDT, CDR2 FYEKMQ (reference sequence). The CDR3 spells CASSPGKVTYEQYF. CDR3 bases: TGTGCCAGCAGCCCCGGGAAAGTAACCTACGAGCAGTACTTC.

This clone appeared a few times. This chain uses TRBV14 with TRBJ2-7; TRBD2 aligns across 11 bases. The CDR3 is 22 residues long. Trimming at V came to 5 bases and at J to 5 bases, leaving 29 bases not matched to a gene. Germline-derived CDR1 and CDR2 are SGHDN and FVKESK. In nucleotides, the CDR3 is TGTGCCAGCAGCTCCACCTCATCCGGGGCTAGCGGGAGGAGGAGTGGGAGACACGAGCAGTACTTC. It specifies CASSSTSSGASGRRSGRHEQYF.

The sample holds a few counts of this clone. The V and J genes are TRBV25-1 and TRBJ2-1, with TRBD2 matching 9 bases. Germline V CDR1 and CDR2: MGHDK, SYGVNS. With V trimmed by 5 bases and J by 6 bases, 5 bases remained unmatched. The CDR3 totals 14 residues. The CDR3 protein is CASSHSGSANEQFF. Here the CDR3 DNA reads TGTGCCAGCAGTCATAGCGGGAGTGCCAATGAGCAGTTCTTC.

The genes are TRBV5-1 and TRBJ1-1; D ambiguous. Germline V gene lookup returns CDR1 SGHRS and CDR2 YFSETQ. The CDR3 has 14 residues. The V gene lost 1 base and the J gene lost 0 bases, with 7 bases spanning the gap. The CDR3 protein is CASSLQILNTEAFF. In nucleotides, the CDR3 is TGCGCCAGCAGCTTGCAGATACTGAACACTGAAGCTTTCTTT.

Only a few counts were recorded for this clone. This sequence joins TRBV29-1 and TRBJ2-5; 9 nucleotides match TRBD2. CDR3 length: 14 residues. V lost 7 bases to trimming and J lost 5 bases; unmatched junction nucleotides: 11. The germline gives CDR1 SQVTM, CDR2 ANQGSEA. As DNA, the CDR3 is TGCAGCGCCCCGGGACTAGCATATGGGGAGACCCAGTACTTC. This encodes CSAPGLAYGETQYF.

Regarding this clone: The sample carries other DNA sequences with the same CDR3. The rearrangement uses TRBV2 and TRBJ2-1, with 7 bases matching TRBD2. After removal of 8 bases from V and 7 bases from J, the junction contained 14 bases not matched to a gene. Germline V gene sequence: CDR1 SNHLY, CDR2 FYNNEI. The length of the CDR3 is 15 residues. The CDR3 loop is CASLYGLAETNEQFF. The CDR3 DNA reads TGTGCCAGCCTCTACGGGCTAGCGGAGACAAATGAGCAGTTCTTC. The whole variable domain, filled in from reference TRBV2 and TRBJ2-1, reads EPEVTQTPSHQVTQMGQEVILRCVPISNHLYFYWYRQILGQKVEFLVSFYNNEISEKSEIFDDQFSVERPDGSNFTLKIRSTKLEDSAMYFCASLYGLAETNEQFFGPGTRLTVL.

The V gene is TRBV5-1, the J gene TRBJ2-1, with TRBD2 identical over 7 bases. The V gene's germline CDR1 is SGHRS and CDR2 YFSETQ. CDR3 length equals 15 residues. The V and J ends lost 4 bases and 7 bases, in that order; junction bases with no gene match: 11. CDR3 DNA sequence: TGCGCCAGCAGCCAGAACGCGGGAGTAGGTAATGAGCAGTTCTTC. This sequence encodes CASSQNAGVGNEQFF. The full variable domain, its missing parts supplied by reference TRBV5-1 and TRBJ2-1, is KAGVTQTPRYLIKTRGQQVTLSCSPISGHRSVSWYQQTPGQGLQFLFEYFSETQRNKGNFPGRFSGRQFSNSRSEMNVSTLELGDSALYLCASSQNAGVGNEQFFGPGTRLTVL.

This chain uses TRBV6-6 with TRBJ1-2; D perhaps matches TRBD1 (6 bases). Trimming took off 8 bases at V and 2 bases at J, with 15 bases between the two ends. The germline gives CDR1 MNHNY, CDR2 SVGAGI (reference sequence). The CDR3 extends over 14 amino acids. This CDR3 is CASRKGQGNYGYTF. The CDR3 nucleotides read TGTGCCAGCCGCAAAGGGCAGGGGAACTATGGCTACACCTTC.

In this sample, this clone turned up a few times. The V gene is TRBV6-1, the J gene TRBJ1-1; D gene ambiguous. This CDR3 contains 15 residues. The germline V and J ends were trimmed by 1 base and 0 bases, with 9 bases remaining between them. From germline, CDR1 is MNHNS and CDR2 SASEGT. The DNA for the CDR3 is TGTGCCAGCAGTGAAGACCGGCGGATGAACACTGAAGCTTTCTTT. This gives the protein CASSEDRRMNTEAFF.

This clone was recorded many times. At the DNA level, this CDR3 is encoded by other sequences in the same sample as well. The chain links TRBV6-1 to TRBJ1-5, with D maybe TRBD1 (5 bases). Germline-derived CDR1 and CDR2 are MNHNS and SASEGT. The CDR3 spans 15 residues. Trimming removed 0 bases from V and 0 bases from J, with 6 bases in between. For the CDR3, the DNA is TGTGCCAGCAGTGAAGCCGACAGTAGCAATCAGCCCCAGCATTTT. Residues: CASSEADSSNQPQHF.

This clone has more than one count but fewer than ten. This sequence joins TRBV7-2 and TRBJ2-7, with 7 bases aligning to TRBD1. From germline, CDR1 is SGHTA and CDR2 FQGNSA. V shed 8 bases, J shed 5 bases, and the junction held 12 bases outside the gene matches. The CDR3 is 14 residues long. DNA for the CDR3: TGTGCCAGCTCAAAGAGAGGGACAGTCCACGAGCAGTACTTC. Its protein product is CASSKRGTVHEQYF. Using reference TRBV7-2 and TRBJ2-7 for the parts outside the CDR3, the full variable domain is GAGVSQSPSNKVTEKGKDVELRCDPISGHTALYWYRQSLGQGLEFLIYFQGNSAPDKSGLPSDRFSAERTGGSVSTLTIQRTQQEDSAVYLCASSKRGTVHEQYFGPGTRLTVT.

The chain joins TRBV7-9 to TRBJ1-3, with D possibly matching TRBD1 (5 bases). Germline CDR1 and CDR2: SEHNR and FQNEAQ (reference sequence). This CDR3 spans 15 amino acids. V shed 5 bases and J shed 0 bases, with 11 bases lying between them. The CDR3 region has the DNA TGTGCCAGCAGCCCCCAGGGAAGCTCTGGAAACACCATATATTTT. Translation gives CASSPQGSSGNTIYF.

V usage is TRBV30 and J usage is TRBJ2-4; 10 nucleotides agree with TRBD2. The CDR3 is made up of 17 amino acids. Trimming took 0 bases from V and 2 from J; bases not matched to a gene: 7. Germline CDR1 GTSNPN, CDR2 SVGIG (reference sequence). The CDR3 sequence is CAWSVLPSGRTKNIQYF. CDR3 sequence (DNA): TGTGCCTGGAGTGTACTTCCTAGCGGGAGAACCAAAAACATTCAGTACTTC.

This chain links TRBV5-6 with TRBJ2-1, with D hard to call. V was pared by 0 bases and J by 7 bases, with 5 bases between. Looked up from germline, CDR1 is SGHDT and CDR2 is YYEEEE. The CDR3 covers 12 residues. In nucleotides, the CDR3 is TGTGCCAGCAGCTTGGTGGCAAATGAGCAGTTCTTC. As protein: CASSLVANEQFF.

The CDR3 nucleotides are TGTGCCAGCAGTTACGGCCCCTCTGGGGCCAACGTCCTGACTTTC. It encodes CASSYGPSGANVLTF. This chain joins TRBV6-5 and TRBJ2-6; D ambiguous. The V and J ends lost 2 bases and 0 bases respectively, with 5 bases between them. Germline loops: CDR1 MNHEY, CDR2 SVGAGI. The CDR3 sequence is 15 residues long.

The chain has TRBV11-2 and TRBJ2-7, with TRBD1 matching over 8 bases. The V gene end was trimmed by 5 bases and the J gene end by 7 bases; junction bases not matched to a gene: 10. Per the germline V gene, CDR1 is SGHAT and CDR2 is FQNNGV. The CDR3 extends over 14 amino acids. The CDR3 region has the DNA TGTGCCAGCAGCCGGGACAGGCGCGTGGGTGAGCAGTACTTC. Amino acid sequence: CASSRDRRVGEQYF.

The chain is built from TRBV6-7 and TRBJ2-2, with D possibly TRBD1 on 6 matching bases. TRBV6-7 is treated as an ORF (open reading frame) with a function not yet certain. V lost 5 bases and J 1 base, leaving 20 bases between the germline ends. The CDR3 is made up of 18 amino acids. The CDR3 coding sequence is TGTGCCAGCAGTCCCCCGACCGGGACACCGAGGAACACCGGGGAGCTGTTTTTT. Translating it yields CASSPPTGTPRNTGELFF.

This clone was found a few times. V usage is TRBV11-3 and J usage is TRBJ2-3; a possible D gene is TRBD2 (5 bases). The germline V and J ends were trimmed by 4 bases and 1 base, with 18 bases remaining between them. Germline loops: CDR1 SGHNT, CDR2 YENEEA. The CDR3 covers 17 residues. CDR3 amino acids: CASSSQGVAGRTDTQYF. In DNA, the CDR3 is TGTGCCAGCAGCTCCCAAGGTGTGGCGGGTCGCACAGATACGCAGTATTTT.

The chain employs TRBV19 and TRBJ1-5, with D perhaps matching TRBD1 (5 bases). This CDR3 has 19 amino acids. CDR1 is LNHDA and CDR2 is SQIVND in the germline V gene (reference sequence). V was clipped by 4 bases and J by 0 bases, with 22 bases between them. The CDR3 spells CASSTYRDRYKHSNQPQHF. The DNA for the CDR3 is TGTGCCAGTAGTACCTACAGAGACAGATATAAACATAGCAATCAGCCCCAGCATTTT.